The 7 T cell receptor beta chains given below trace back to one sample, sequenced in a study of T cells after posttransplantation cyclophosphamide. TCRdb's table, derived via immunoSEQ multiplex PCR, lists solely in-frame clones and lacks some. The sample lists more than 12,000 clones, about four fifths occurring once. The specimen sequenced was memory CD4+ T cells sorted from PBMCs. These receptors came from a man between 50 and 59 years old.

The genes are TRBV7-9 and TRBJ1-4, with D maybe TRBD1 (6 bases). The CDR3 extends over 14 amino acids. The V gene lost 3 bases and the J gene lost 7 bases, with 12 bases spanning the gap. The germline V gene encodes CDR1 SEHNR and CDR2 FQNEAQ (reference sequence). Written as DNA, the CDR3 is TGTGCCAGCAGCTTGGGGGCGCAGGGTGAAAAACTGTTTTTT. It specifies CASSLGAQGEKLFF.

The chain combines TRBV7-2 with TRBJ2-1; 9 positions agree with TRBD2. This CDR3 comprises 16 residues. V trimming: 5 bases; J trimming: 6 bases; junction bases outside the gene matches: 11. CDR1 and CDR2 (germline): SGHTA, FQGNSA. CDR3 in DNA: TGTGCCAGCAGCCTTCTATATAGCGGGAGTACCAATGAGCAGTTCTTC. Amino acids: CASSLLYSGSTNEQFF.

This chain uses TRBV7-8 with TRBJ1-2, with a tentative D call TRBD1 (6 bases). The germline V and J ends were trimmed by 5 bases and 5 bases, with 21 bases remaining between them. Germline CDR1 is SGHVS and CDR2 is FQNEAQ. The CDR3 has 16 amino acids. The CDR3 DNA follows: TGTGCCAGCAGCCCAAACGTACAGGGCCGGGGTTATGGCTACACCTTC. Residues: CASSPNVQGRGYGYTF.

The J gene is TRBJ2-4, the V gene TRBV5-4; 8 bases align to TRBD1. With 4 bases clipped from V and 2 bases from J, the junction kept 8 bases outside the gene matches. Germline V gene lookup returns CDR1 SGHNT and CDR2 YYREEE (reference sequence). This CDR3 spans 16 amino acids. CDR3 region: CASSLGQGTTKNIQYF. CDR3 bases: TGTGCCAGCAGCCTAGGACAGGGTACCACCAAAAACATTCAGTACTTC.

This clone is a singleton in its sample. The chain couples TRBV7-3 to TRBJ2-1; 12 bases match TRBD1. The length of the CDR3 is 16 residues. Germline CDR1 and CDR2: SGHTA and FQGTGA. The ends lost 5 bases at V and 9 bases at J; junction bases unmatched: 11. CDR3: CASSHNPGQGAREQFF. The CDR3 DNA is TGTGCCAGCAGCCACAATCCGGGACAGGGGGCGCGTGAGCAGTTCTTC.

This chain uses TRBV19 with TRBJ2-5; the match to TRBD1 covers 9 bases. Looked up from germline, CDR1 is LNHDA and CDR2 is SQIVND (reference sequence). CDR3 length: 14 residues. The V gene end was trimmed by 6 bases and the J gene end by 5 bases; junction bases not matched to a gene: 7. The CDR3 nucleotides read TGTGCCAGTAGCGGACAGGGGTGGGGGGAGACCCAGTACTTC. This encodes CASSGQGWGETQYF.

This clone was picked up a small number of times. The rearrangement joins TRBV19 to TRBJ1-3; D is undetermined. Germline loops: CDR1 LNHDA, CDR2 SQIVND (reference sequence). The CDR3 runs 12 residues. Trimming removed 4 bases from V and 4 bases from J, with 5 bases in between. This CDR3 reads CASSSRGNTIYF. In nucleotides, the CDR3 is TGTGCCAGTAGTAGTAGAGGAAACACCATATATTTT.